Shown below are 15 T cell receptor beta chains from a single sample sequenced in a study of blood T cell repertoires in COVID-19. Clones were read by immunoSEQ multiplex PCR, and TCRdb kept only the in-frame ones, dropping some. Among around 25,000 clones listed, about four fifths were seen once. The sequencing input was peripheral blood. Receptor source: a man aged 45-60 years with COVID-19, enrolled during active disease.

The V gene is TRBV5-4, the J gene TRBJ1-6; 12 positions agree with TRBD1. Germline lookup yields CDR1 SGHNT and CDR2 YYREEE (reference sequence). This CDR3 spans 15 amino acids. The V gene end was trimmed by 5 bases and the J gene end by 6 bases; junction bases not matched to a gene: 3. The CDR3 bases are TGTGCCAGCAGAGGGGACAGGGGGCTTAATTCACCCCTCCACTTT. Its translation is CASRGDRGLNSPLHF.

The chain is built from TRBV19 and TRBJ2-7; TRBD1 aligns across 7 bases. This CDR3 has 14 amino acids. Unmatched junction bases numbered 10, after V lost 7 bases and J lost 4 bases. CDR1 and CDR2 from the germline V gene are LNHDA and SQIVND (reference sequence). CDR3 loop: CASTPRGRRYEQYF. The CDR3 region has the DNA TGTGCCAGTACTCCAAGGGGGCGCAGATACGAGCAGTACTTC. Filled out from reference TRBV19 and TRBJ2-7, the complete variable domain reads DGGITQSPKYLFRKEGQNVTLSCEQNLNHDAMYWYRQDPGQGLRLIYYSQIVNDFQKGDIAEGYSVSREKKESFPLTVTSAQKNPTAFYLCASTPRGRRYEQYFGPGTRLTVT.

This chain connects TRBV6-1 to TRBJ2-3; 10 bases match TRBD2. V shed 2 bases, J shed 2 bases, and the junction held 1 base outside the gene matches. CDR3 length: 15 amino acids. Germline V CDR1 and CDR2: MNHNS, SASEGT. DNA for the CDR3: TGTGCCAGCAGTGAACTAGCGGGGGCCACAGATACGCAGTATTTT. Translation: CASSELAGATDTQYF.

This clone was recorded a few times. The V gene is TRBV9, the J gene TRBJ1-6, with D unclear. V was cut by 0 bases and J by 6 bases, with 7 bases left in between. CDR1 and CDR2 (germline): SGDLS, YYNGEE. There are 14 residues in the CDR3. The CDR3 coding sequence is TGTGCCAGCAGCGTAGTATGGGCTAATTCACCCCTCCACTTT. Its translation is CASSVVWANSPLHF.

This clone was seen only a few times. The chain carries TRBV6-2 or TRBV6-3 and TRBJ2-5; TRBD2 aligns across 12 bases. The CDR3 is 17 residues long. Trimming cost V 2 bases and J 5 bases; bases outside gene matches: 9. Germline V gene data show CDR1 as MNHEY and CDR2 as SVGEGT. The CDR3 is CASSYTASGRAGETQYF. CDR3 nucleotide sequence: TGTGCCAGCAGTTACACGGCTAGCGGGAGGGCCGGGGAGACCCAGTACTTC.

This clone has just one count. The chain combines TRBV29-1 with TRBJ2-5; TRBD1 matches at 8 bases. Germline CDR1 reads SQVTM; CDR2 reads ANQGSEA. The CDR3 length is 15 residues. V was clipped by 0 bases and J by 5 bases; unmatched bases: 8. The DNA for the CDR3 is TGCAGCGTTGAAGATCCGCAGGGGGCGCGTGAGACCCAGTACTTC. Translating it yields CSVEDPQGARETQYF.

The chain combines TRBV5-1 with TRBJ1-4; 7 bases are shared with TRBD1. Trimming cost V 4 bases and J 0 bases; bases outside gene matches: 3. This CDR3 region has 15 residues. The germline CDR1 and CDR2 sequences are SGHRS and YFSETQ. CDR3 region: CASSPQGTTNEKLFF. CDR3 bases: TGCGCCAGCAGCCCACAGGGGACAACTAATGAAAAACTGTTTTTT.

The V and J genes are TRBV5-1 and TRBJ2-1, with 10 bases that match TRBD2. Germline CDR1 SGHRS, CDR2 YFSETQ. The CDR3 length is 15 residues. Trimming cost V 1 base and J 8 bases; bases outside gene matches: 6. The CDR3 here is CASSLSTSGIYEQFF. CDR3 in DNA: TGCGCCAGCAGCTTGTCCACTAGCGGGATCTATGAGCAGTTCTTC. The full variable domain, with the rest looked up from reference TRBV5-1 and TRBJ2-1, is KAGVTQTPRYLIKTRGQQVTLSCSPISGHRSVSWYQQTPGQGLQFLFEYFSETQRNKGNFPGRFSGRQFSNSRSEMNVSTLELGDSALYLCASSLSTSGIYEQFFGPGTRLTVL.

The chain is built from TRBV10-3 and TRBJ2-3; TRBD2 aligns across 8 bases. The CDR3 runs to 12 residues. With 11 bases clipped from V and 4 bases from J, the junction kept 5 bases outside the gene matches. Germline V gene sequence: CDR1 ENHRY, CDR2 SYGVKD. Written as DNA, the CDR3 is TGTGCCGTCGCGGGAGGATCAGATACGCAGTATTTT. This translates into CAVAGGSDTQYF.

The chain joins TRBV27 to TRBJ2-1; 7 bases are a match to TRBD2. Germline values: CDR1 MNHEY, CDR2 SMNVEV (reference sequence). V was clipped by 3 bases and J by 4 bases; unmatched bases: 6. The CDR3 has 15 residues. CDR3 DNA: TGTGCCAGCAGTTTCAGCGGGAACTATTACAATGAGCAGTTCTTC. Amino acid sequence: CASSFSGNYYNEQFF.

The rearrangement links TRBV6-5 to TRBJ1-1, with unresolved D. The CDR3 extends over 11 amino acids. Per the germline V gene, CDR1 is MNHEY and CDR2 is SVGAGI. V was pared by 7 bases and J by 2 bases, with 5 bases between. The CDR3 region has the DNA TGTGCCAGCACGGGAAACACTGAAGCTTTCTTT. It translates to CASTGNTEAFF.

V and J are TRBV6-2 or TRBV6-3 and TRBJ1-5; the match to TRBD1 covers 8 bases. With V trimmed by 6 bases and J by 2 bases, 12 bases remained unmatched. Germline CDR1 MNHEY, CDR2 SVGEGT. The CDR3 totals 17 residues. CDR3 sequence (DNA): TGTGCCAGCAGGCCTAGCTTCCCGGACAGGGGCAATCAGCCCCAGCATTTT. Its translation is CASRPSFPDRGNQPQHF.

This clone was seen a handful of times. V usage is TRBV28 and J usage is TRBJ2-7, with D perhaps matching TRBD1 (5 bases). The ends were cut back, 2 bases at V and 6 bases at J, with 8 bases in the middle. The CDR3 covers 12 residues. Germline V CDR1 and CDR2: MDHEN, SYDVKM. Written as DNA, the CDR3 is TGTGCCAGCAGTTTAATGGGGCGCGAGCAGTACTTC. It specifies CASSLMGREQYF.

Only a few counts were recorded for this clone. The chain couples TRBV2 to TRBJ1-1, with 8 bases matching TRBD1. Germline CDR1 and CDR2: SNHLY and FYNNEI. CDR3 length: 13 residues. The junction had 4 bases not matched to a gene; V was cut back by 7 bases and J by 3 bases. The CDR3 sequence: CASIGQGHTEAFF. CDR3 coding DNA: TGTGCCAGCATCGGACAGGGCCACACTGAAGCTTTCTTT.

J is TRBJ1-2 and V is TRBV6-6, with 8 positions matching TRBD1. The CDR3 is made up of 15 amino acids. CDR1 and CDR2 (germline): MNHNY, SVGAGI (reference sequence). V shed 5 bases, J shed 7 bases, and the junction held 12 bases outside the gene matches. The CDR3 nucleotides read TGTGCCAGCAGTCACTGGACAGGGCGAATGGGTGGCTACACCTTC. Residues: CASSHWTGRMGGYTF.